The 3 T cell receptor beta chains below were found in one sample sequenced in a study of T cells in women clearing cervical HPV infection. Only in-frame clones appear in the TCRdb table, and some are missing; sequencing was by immunoSEQ multiplex PCR. In all, the sample yields tens of thousands of clones. The material sequenced was blood buffy coat. Receptors were obtained from a woman between 18 and 75 years old with a cervical HPV16 infection that either progressed to CIN3+ or cleared (not recorded which).

In the case of this clone: The junction shows a germline mismatch at one end, possibly a read error. Sequencing ends 3 residues short of the CDR3 end; the germline J gene provides the rest. The chain combines TRBV4-2 with TRBJ2-3; 7 bases align to TRBD2. The CDR3 loop spans 18 amino acids. Germline CDR1 LGHNA, CDR2 YNFKEQ. The sequenced part of the CDR3 DNA is TGCGCCAGCAGCCAAGTGGATGGCCCGGCGGGAGTCCCAGATACG. This codes for CASSQVDGPAGVPDT. The whole CDR3 protein is CASSQVDGPAGVPDTQYF.

As for this clone: The CDR3 end falls 3 residues outside the read, so it is completed with the germline J gene. The J gene is TRBJ2-7, the V gene TRBV4-1; D unclear. Germline CDR1 is MGHRA and CDR2 is YSYEKL. Trimming took off 4 bases at V and 0 bases at J, with 16 bases between the two ends. The CDR3 is 16 residues long. CDR3 loop: CASSPTQEPFSYEQYF. CDR3 DNA, as far as it was read: TGCGCCAGCAGCCCCACTCAAGAGCCTTTCTCCTACGAG.

In regard to this clone: The CDR3 goes on 3 residues after the read ends, and that part is filled in from the germline J gene. The chain combines TRBV5-6 with TRBJ2-5, with 9 bases fitting TRBD1. The V gene's germline CDR1 is SGHDT and CDR2 YYEEEE. V dropped 4 bases and J dropped 4; count of bases not matched to a gene: 5. The CDR3 is 14 residues long. CDR3 region: CASSPGQGGETQYF. The CDR3 DNA, read in part, is TGTGCCAGCAGCCCGGGACAGGGAGGAGAGACC.